This T cell receptor (beta chain) was identified during a study of follicular helper T cells after annual influenza vaccination. Regarding the study as a whole: ICOS-CD38- cTfh most often held earlier Day 7 ICOS+CD38+ clones.

Sequencing of TCRB used Survey level resolution. Data came from immunoSEQ multiplex PCR; TCRdb stores just in-frame clones and leaves some out. The sample has 7,000 or so clones, approximately 79% seen once. The time point is: 2015-2016 season, 7 days after influenza vaccination. Donors were community-dwelling with no influenza vaccine in the prior 6 months. There are 15 residues in the CDR3. CDR1 is SGHRS and CDR2 is YFSETQ in the germline V gene. V was trimmed by 7 bases and J by 2 bases, leaving 18 bases between them. On this clone itself: What it binds is not known.

V usage is TRBV5-1 and J usage is TRBJ2-5; no definite D call. Sequences were derived from CXCR5- memory CD4+ T cells sorted from blood, sampled 7 days after influenza vaccination. This TCR derives from an adult who received the influenza vaccine. This CDR3 reads CASGYRTQMQETQYF. CDR3 nucleotides: TGCGCCAGCGGATACAGAACCCAAATGCAAGAGACCCAGTACTTC. The entire variable domain, with the rest obtained from reference TRBV5-1 and TRBJ2-5, is as follows: KAGVTQTPRYLIKTRGQQVTLSCSPISGHRSVSWYQQTPGQGLQFLFEYFSETQRNKGNFPGRFSGRQFSNSRSEMNVSTLELGDSALYLCASGYRTQMQETQYFGPGTRLLVL.